These T cell receptor beta chains were read from a single sample in a study of cytomegalovirus exposure and HLA in healthy donors. Profiling relied on immunoSEQ multiplex PCR, and the TCRdb table lists in-frame clones only, not all of them. The table lists about 150,000 clones, 70% to 80% of them singletons. The sample comprised PBMCs. These receptors originate from a man aged 30 to 39 in good health and CMV-seronegative. CDR3s leave out the opening cysteine and the closing phenylalanine or tryptophan.

TRBV5-4	TRBJ2-7	ASSLGDRGLDEQY
TRBV5-1	TRBJ1-2	ASSLDGNYGYT
TRBV5-6	TRBJ2-5	ASSLALAVETQY
TRBV11-3	TRBJ2-1	ASSLGGPSGHYNEQF
TRBV5-4	TRBJ2-3	ASSLDGNPIDTQY
TRBV10-3	TRBJ2-7	AISEPASQSSYEQY
TRBV7-3	TRBJ2-1	ASSITSGPYNEQF
TRBV6-6	TRBJ1-2	ASSYSPGNYGYT
TRBV6-1	TRBJ2-2	ASSVQTSGVTGELF
TRBV5-4	TRBJ2-3	ASSLGASDTQY
TRBV15	TRBJ1-1	ATSSSPGQGGTEAF
TRBV2	TRBJ1-1	ASRRDRGAWTEAF
TRBV5-6	TRBJ2-7	ASSLAARGYEQY
TRBV2	TRBJ1-1	AGRGRVQDSAEAF
TRBV7-8	TRBJ1-2	ASSDRQGVLSYT
TRBV5-1	TRBJ1-1	ASSSWTANTEAF
TRBV5-6	TRBJ2-3	ASSLRLAKSTDTQY
TRBV5-1	TRBJ2-5	ASSPGLAGAEQETQY
TRBV5-5	TRBJ2-6	ASQGQYSGANVLT
TRBV30	TRBJ2-3	ACISSSTDTQY
TRBV7-8	TRBJ1-1	ASSLEAGAMEAF
TRBV5-1	TRBJ2-7	ASSPGVRSYEQY
TRBV4-1	TRBJ2-2	ASEGPGGTGELF
TRBV5-1	TRBJ2-3	ASSLTVTSGNADTQY
TRBV6-1	TRBJ1-2	ASRALQGSYGYT
TRBV19	TRBJ2-5	ASSRSTSGRETQY
TRBV7-7	TRBJ2-7	ASSAEPSGYEQY
TRBV29-1	TRBJ2-1	SVSKTSGSYNEQF
TRBV28	TRBJ2-7	ASRGRRGQGSYEQY
TRBV6-4	TRBJ2-6	ASSADSGTSGANVLT
TRBV5-1	TRBJ2-7	ASSRLAGDSYEQY
TRBV9	TRBJ2-2	ASSSRTGGTGELF
TRBV11-2	TRBJ2-5	ASSLATSGRAETQY
TRBV11-2	TRBJ2-7	ASSLVLQGASYEQY
TRBV15	TRBJ2-7	ATSREGGYEQY
TRBV27	TRBJ2-1	ASTRTGQVYNEQF
TRBV5-8	TRBJ2-2	ASSQAGGYTGELL
TRBV30	TRBJ1-2	AWNKRQGYYGYT
TRBV2	TRBJ2-3	ASSPGISTDTQY
TRBV5-1	TRBJ2-2	ASSFLGGAGELF
TRBV6-4	TRBJ2-1	ASSASGSTMGNEQF
TRBV19	TRBJ2-5	ASSIGGGEQETQY
TRBV6-5	TRBJ2-7	ASSAGQGGYEQY
TRBV5-1	TRBJ2-2	ASRPGGLVTGELF
TRBV6-5	TRBJ2-2	ASSLGLAGELF
TRBV5-1	TRBJ2-3	ASRRREGRTDTQY
TRBV9	TRBJ2-3	ASSVAGVVTDTQY
TRBV2	TRBJ2-3	ASSPSGTADTQY
TRBV19	TRBJ2-7	ASSREGTSGGYEQY
TRBV10-3	TRBJ2-1	ATLGGRGWNEQF
TRBV2	TRBJ2-7	ASSLRDRDDEQY
TRBV28	TRBJ2-7	ASKLRELGEQY
TRBV12-5	TRBJ1-4	ASGLEAGGGEKLF
TRBV6-5	TRBJ2-7	ASSLVRGSYEQY
TRBV6-1	TRBJ1-3	ASSRTGPSGNTIY
TRBV5-4	TRBJ2-5	ASSPRLAGGPEETQY
TRBV6-5	-	ASRDGTGTYYEQY
TRBV28	TRBJ2-3	ASSLPRGRSGSDTQY